A single sample is the source of the 3 T cell receptor beta chains below, sequenced in a study of OX40 agonist ivuxolimab in advanced cancers. Sequencing used immunoSEQ multiplex PCR; TCRdb keeps in-frame clones, though not all of them. This table has roughly 49,000 clones, about 86% appearing once. Sequencing was performed on CD4+ or CD8+ T cells sorted from blood, taken in a trial of the OX40 agonist ivuxolimab. The receptors were gathered from an adult with an advanced solid tumor such as melanoma, head and neck, liver or kidney cancer.

The genes are TRBV6-1 and TRBJ1-6; D is uncertain. Looked up from germline, CDR1 is MNHNS and CDR2 is SASEGT. Trimming shortened V by 6 bases and J by 9 bases, and 18 bases separated the two germline ends. CDR3 length equals 15 residues. The CDR3 loop is CASRDPGVVISPLHF. As DNA, the CDR3 is TGTGCCAGCAGGGACCCAGGCGTCGTTATTTCACCCCTCCACTTT.

The chain joins TRBV10-3 to TRBJ2-3; tentative D call: TRBD1 (5 bases). V was shortened by 2 bases and J by 2 bases, with 11 bases between the two germline ends. Germline V gives CDR1 ENHRY, CDR2 SYGVKD. The CDR3 sequence is 15 residues long. CDR3 amino acids: CAISEGAGPTDTQYF. The CDR3 DNA reads as TGTGCCATCAGTGAGGGGGCAGGGCCCACAGATACGCAGTATTTT.

This clone was observed a single time. J is TRBJ2-5 and V is TRBV20-1, with TRBD1 identical over 10 bases. With V trimmed by 7 bases and J by 5 bases, 1 base remained unmatched. The CDR3 is 11 residues long. CDR1 DFQATT and CDR2 SNEGSKA come from the germline V gene (reference sequence). CDR3 loop: CSVDRGETQYF. The CDR3 DNA follows: TGCAGTGTGGACAGGGGGGAGACCCAGTACTTC.